A selection of T cell receptor beta chains follows, all from one sample in a study of CD8 T cells in seronegative destructive rheumatoid arthritis. This table comes from immunoSEQ multiplex PCR, and its TCRdb copy is limited to in-frame clones, with some not included. The data contain fewer than 15,000 clones, around 86% of them singletons. The sequenced sample consisted of CD8+ T cells from blood. All receptors derive from a woman aged 30-55 years with seronegative destructive rheumatoid arthritis. Each CDR3 is given with its conserved first and last residue. A D gene is named only where the DNA matches it firmly. Size is stated for part of the rows, as once, few or many counts, or as a class when the clone is expanded.

TRBJ2-1 TRBV9 NA TRBD2 CASSAGGNEQFF TGTGCCAGCAGCGCGGGGGGCAATGAGCAGTTCTTC
TRBJ1-1 TRBV7-3 NA NA CASRAEVLATEAFF TGTGCCAGCAGAGCCGAGGTTCTGGCCACTGAAGCTTTCTTT
TRBJ2-4 TRBV28 NA TRBD2 CASTSGAWDIQYF TGTGCCAGCACGAGCGGGGCCTGGGACATTCAGTACTTC
TRBJ2-3 TRBV5-1 NA NA CASSPGSFTDTQYF TGCGCCAGCAGCCCGGGATCCTTCACAGATACGCAGTATTTT
TRBJ2-2 TRBV4-1 NA TRBD2 CASSHPMALGTSGGAHTGELFF TGCGCCAGCAGCCATCCGATGGCCCTAGGGACTAGCGGGGGGGCGCACACCGGGGAGCTGTTTTTT
TRBJ1-2 TRBV27 NA NA CASSLSNTELHYYGYTF TGTGCCAGCAGTTTATCAAATACAGAGCTTCACTACTATGGCTACACCTTC
TRBJ2-7 TRBV28 NA NA CASRDPGTPEQYF TGTGCCAGCAGGGATCCCGGGACTCCGGAGCAGTACTTC
TRBJ2-1 TRBV30 NA TRBD2 CAWGSGGAGNEQFF TGTGCCTGGGGTAGCGGGGGGGCTGGCAATGAGCAGTTCTTC
TRBJ1-5 TRBV23-1 NA TRBD1 CASSQSGGTGEVRQPQHF TGCGCCAGCAGTCAATCGGGGGGGACAGGGGAAGTTCGTCAGCCCCAGCATTTT
TRBJ2-5 TRBV12-5 once TRBD1 CASAPSAGGSETQYF TGTGCTAGTGCCCCCTCAGCAGGGGGATCAGAGACCCAGTACTTC
TRBJ2-7 TRBV27 NA TRBD1 CASSLAGTGFYEQYF TGTGCCAGCAGTCTAGCCGGGACAGGGTTCTACGAGCAGTACTTC
TRBJ2-2 TRBV27 once NA CASSPLYFEKSGELFF TGTGCCAGCAGTCCACTTTACTTCGAGAAGTCCGGGGAGCTGTTTTTT
TRBJ1-1 TRBV6-5 NA TRBD1 CASSYGDRAGGTEAFF TGTGCCAGCAGTTACGGCGACAGGGCGGGTGGGACTGAAGCTTTCTTT
TRBJ2-7 TRBV19 once TRBD1 CASSIAGQGAIEQYF TGTGCCAGTAGTATAGCCGGACAGGGGGCAATCGAGCAGTACTTC
TRBJ2-2 TRBV7-2 NA NA CASSLSIGVAMETGELFF TGTGCCAGCAGCTTAAGTATCGGGGTAGCGATGGAGACCGGGGAGCTGTTTTTT
TRBJ2-1 TRBV15 NA TRBD1 CATSSITGTGYNEQFF TGTGCCACCAGCAGTATAACCGGGACAGGCTACAATGAGCAGTTCTTC
TRBJ1-2 TRBV4-1 NA NA CASSQEKGSVYGYTF TGCGCCAGCAGCCAAGAGAAGGGGTCGGTCTATGGCTACACCTTC
TRBJ1-1 TRBV7-9 few TRBD1 CASSSWQGANTEAFF TGTGCCAGCAGCTCATGGCAGGGGGCGAACACTGAAGCTTTCTTT
TRBJ2-1 TRBV15 NA NA CATSRDWGRLPYNEQFF TGTGCCACCAGCAGAGATTGGGGCCGGTTACCGTACAATGAGCAGTTCTTC
TRBJ1-2 TRBV7-9 NA TRBD1 CASSDTGGGGYTF TGTGCCAGCAGCGACACAGGGGGCGGCGGCTACACCTTC
TRBJ1-1 TRBV9 NA NA CASSARQPGDTEAFF TGTGCCAGCAGCGCTCGACAGCCTGGCGACACTGAAGCTTTCTTT
TRBJ2-1 TRBV7-6 NA NA CASSWTGSYNEQFF TGTGCCAGCAGCTGGACGGGGAGCTACAATGAGCAGTTCTTC
TRBJ2-7 TRBV27 NA TRBD1 CASSVGTGGEQYF TGTGCCAGCAGTGTTGGGACAGGGGGCGAGCAGTACTTC
TRBJ2-5 TRBV27 NA TRBD1 CASSPRTGLETQYF TGTGCCAGCAGTCCGAGGACAGGGCTCGAGACCCAGTACTTC
TRBJ2-6 TRBV9 NA NA CASSETGHPFPLSGANVLTF TGTGCCAGCAGCGAGACGGGACACCCCTTCCCACTCTCTGGGGCCAACGTCCTGACTTTC